The clone carrying this T cell receptor (beta chain) was observed a few times. Its target is not known. The sample is drawn from a study of cytomegalovirus exposure and HLA in healthy donors. The PCR employed 60 Vbeta primers together with 13 Jbeta primers. Profiling relied on immunoSEQ multiplex PCR, and the TCRdb table lists in-frame clones only, not all of them. The data hold 180,000 or so clones, with 82% observed a single time. The CDR3 has 15 residues. Germline CDR1 reads SGHRS; CDR2 reads YFSETQ. Trimming cost V 0 bases and J 7 bases; bases outside gene matches: 6. Findings and caveats of the study: It was confirmed in vitro that a few of the CMV-associated chains were specific for CMV antigens.

The genes are TRBV5-1 and TRBJ1-4; TRBD1 matches at 7 bases. This sequence originates from a woman between 45 and 60 years old in good health and CMV-seropositive. The sequenced sample consisted of PBMCs. The CDR3 sequence is CASSLDRGGGEKLFF. DNA of the CDR3: TGCGCCAGCAGCTTGGACAGGGGAGGTGGTGAAAAACTGTTTTTT.